The following is a T cell receptor (beta chain) sequence with its context. The sample originates from a study of cytomegalovirus exposure and HLA in healthy donors. The PCR employed 60 Vbeta primers together with 13 Jbeta primers. Here immunoSEQ multiplex PCR was the method, and the copy in TCRdb shows in-frame clones only, minus some. The sample yields over 150,000 clones, approximately 80% seen once. Sequenced: PBMCs. This TCR was recovered from a woman aged 40 to 50 in good health and CMV-seronegative.

This CDR3 is CASSLGAGVWDTQYF. CDR3 sequence (DNA): TGCGCCAGCAGCTTGGGGGCGGGTGTCTGGGATACGCAGTATTTT. The gene calls are TRBV5-1 and TRBJ2-3, with D possibly being TRBD2 (5 bases). The germline V gene has CDR1 SGHRS and CDR2 YFSETQ. The CDR3 length is 15 residues. V was pared by 0 bases and J by 6 bases, with 14 bases between.